At least ten counts were recorded for the clone carrying this TCR beta chain. Its antigen is not known. This entry belongs to a study of early T cells in non-severe SARS-CoV-2 infection. Individual cDNA molecules received unique molecular identifiers. TCRdb reprocessed the 5' RACE reads with MiXCR, giving one entry per CDR3 protein. The data show 65,000 to 95,000 distinct CDR3 sequences, approximately 5% seen once. V lost 7 bases and J 4 bases, leaving 17 bases between the germline ends. Germline lookup yields CDR1 GTSNPN and CDR2 SVGIG (reference sequence). This CDR3 has 15 amino acids. General study points: Clonotype matching in VDJdb favored anti-spike CD8 responses and did not capture private and CD4 specificities.

The V gene is TRBV30, the J gene TRBJ2-6, with D unclear. The source of this sequence is an adult who was a healthcare worker with PCR-confirmed SARS-CoV-2 infection or an uninfected control (not recorded which). This material consisted of whole blood, taken at baseline. CDR3 sequence reads: CASPVTIGGANVLTF. In DNA form, the CDR3 reads TGTGCCTCCCCCGTAACTATCGGCGGGGCCAACGTCCTGACTTTC.